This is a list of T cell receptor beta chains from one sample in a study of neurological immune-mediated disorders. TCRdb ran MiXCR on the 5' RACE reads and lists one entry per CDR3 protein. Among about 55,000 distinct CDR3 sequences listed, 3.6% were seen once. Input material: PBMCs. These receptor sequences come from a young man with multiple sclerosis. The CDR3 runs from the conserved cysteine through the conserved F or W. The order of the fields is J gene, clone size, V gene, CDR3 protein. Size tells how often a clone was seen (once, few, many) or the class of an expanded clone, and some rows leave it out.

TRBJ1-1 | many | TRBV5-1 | CASSFTSGPLNTEAFF
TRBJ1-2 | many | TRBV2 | CASSGQGANYGYTF
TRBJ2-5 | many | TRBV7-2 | CASSPRRTGVGGIGAQYF
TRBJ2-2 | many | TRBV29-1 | CSVQGDTGELFF
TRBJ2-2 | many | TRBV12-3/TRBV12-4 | CASSRGTVSNTGELFF
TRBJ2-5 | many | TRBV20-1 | CSAGTSGSGETQYF
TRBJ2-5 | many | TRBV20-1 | CSARDRGETQYF
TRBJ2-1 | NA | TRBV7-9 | CASSFSPSPNEQFF
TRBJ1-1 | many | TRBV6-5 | CASNPGGAITEAFF
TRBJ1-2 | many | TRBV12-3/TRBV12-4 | CASSPSTGFYGYTF
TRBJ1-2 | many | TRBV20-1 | CSARDLTKANYGYTF
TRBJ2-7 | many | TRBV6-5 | CASSYRGDGGDEQYF
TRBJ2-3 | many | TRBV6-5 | CASTPPGQRVDTQYF
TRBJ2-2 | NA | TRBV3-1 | CASSRTSGGATGELFF
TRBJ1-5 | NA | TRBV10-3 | CAISERTGGNQPQNF
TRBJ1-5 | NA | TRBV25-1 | CASSATGPGQPQHF
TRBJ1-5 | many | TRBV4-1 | CASSQDVSNQPQHF
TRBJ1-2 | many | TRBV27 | CASSPLPIIQGEPNGYTF
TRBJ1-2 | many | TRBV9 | CASSVGGPGGYGYTF
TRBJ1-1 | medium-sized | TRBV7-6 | CASSLRRGDWAFF
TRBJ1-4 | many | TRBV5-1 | CASSPGHQNEKLFF
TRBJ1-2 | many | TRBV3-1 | CASSPGRAAYGYTF
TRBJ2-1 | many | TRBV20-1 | CSAMGIWGNEQFF
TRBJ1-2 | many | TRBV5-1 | CASSADRGNYGYTF
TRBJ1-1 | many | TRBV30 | CAWSVQGYTEAFF
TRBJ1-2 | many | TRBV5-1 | CASSLESVNYGYTF
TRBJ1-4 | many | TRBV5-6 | CASSFLSGRGEKLFF
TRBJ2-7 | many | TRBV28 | CASSIQVSYEQYF
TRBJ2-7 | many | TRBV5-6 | CASSFAREQYF
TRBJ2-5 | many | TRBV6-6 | CASSYQGLAKETQYF
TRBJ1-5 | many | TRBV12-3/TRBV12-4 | CASSGTGNQPQHF
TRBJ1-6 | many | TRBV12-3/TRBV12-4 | CASSFYRPPLHF
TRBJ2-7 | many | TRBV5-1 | CASSAGTPYEQYF
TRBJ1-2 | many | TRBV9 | CASSVGGEGTNYGYTF
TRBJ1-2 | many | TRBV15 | CATSTGYYGYTF
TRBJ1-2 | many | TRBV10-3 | CAISVLTGTSYGYTF
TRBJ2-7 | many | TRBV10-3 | CAISEGGGFYEQYF
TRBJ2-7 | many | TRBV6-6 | CASVNRDSYEQYF
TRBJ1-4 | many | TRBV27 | CASSSKGGLREKLFF